What follows are 28 T cell receptor beta chains derived from one specimen sequenced in a study of blood T cell repertoires in COVID-19. Clones were sequenced by immunoSEQ multiplex PCR, and TCRdb holds only the in-frame ones, with some missing. This table holds a few hundred thousand clones, 87% found once. The sequenced sample was PBMCs or T cells enriched from blood (not recorded which). These receptors were taken from a man younger than 40 who had recovered from COVID-19.

The chain has TRBV6-1 and TRBJ2-5; 11 nucleotides agree with TRBD2. Germline CDR1 is MNHNS and CDR2 is SASEGT. Unmatched junction bases numbered 12, after V lost 4 bases and J lost 2 bases. The CDR3 is made up of 18 amino acids. Here the CDR3 reads CASSGTVLAGGGQETQYF. The CDR3 DNA follows: TGTGCCAGCAGTGGCACGGTTTTAGCGGGGGGGGGTCAAGAGACCCAGTACTTC.

The chain couples TRBV5-1 to TRBJ2-2; D is possibly TRBD1 (5 bases). The V end was cut by 1 base, the J end by 1 base, with 8 bases between. The CDR3 has 15 amino acids. Germline V gives CDR1 SGHRS, CDR2 YFSETQ. CDR3 sequence: CASSLQGENTGELFF. CDR3 nucleotides: TGCGCCAGCAGCTTGCAGGGTGAGAACACCGGGGAGCTGTTTTTT.

V and J are TRBV4-1 and TRBJ2-3; 14 bases map to TRBD2. The CDR3 totals 17 residues. With 2 bases clipped from V and 3 bases from J, the junction kept 4 bases outside the gene matches. Germline CDR1 MGHRA, CDR2 YSYEKL. The CDR3 nucleotides are TGCGCCAGCAGCCAACCGACTAGCGGGGGGGCAACAGATACGCAGTATTTT. As protein: CASSQPTSGGATDTQYF.

This clone was seen a few times. The V and J genes are TRBV6-5 and TRBJ1-1; 7 bases are shared with TRBD1. The junction had 6 bases not matched to a gene; V was cut back by 7 bases and J by 1 base. The CDR3 loop spans 14 amino acids. The germline gives CDR1 MNHEY, CDR2 SVGAGI. The CDR3 is CASTLTGPNTEAFF. The CDR3 DNA reads TGTGCCAGCACCCTGACAGGGCCGAACACTGAAGCTTTCTTT.

This clone was counted a single time. J is TRBJ2-7 and V is TRBV6-5; D is ambiguous. The CDR3 length is 15 residues. With 0 bases removed from V and 1 base from J, the gap between germline ends came to 10 bases. CDR1 and CDR2 from the germline V gene are MNHEY and SVGAGI. CDR3 nucleotide sequence: TGTGCCAGCAGTTACTCGAGGAACCCTTCCTACGAGCAGTACTTC. Translation: CASSYSRNPSYEQYF.

The chain recombines TRBV3-1 (or the pseudogene TRBV3-2) with TRBJ2-4; D may be TRBD1 (6 bases). Germline CDR1 is LGHDT and CDR2 is YNNKEL (reference sequence). Between the trimmed V and J ends, which lost 1 base and 5 bases, there was a span of 15 bases. The CDR3 consists of 16 residues. In DNA, the CDR3 is TGTGCCAGCAGCCAAGTACAGGGTATTGTCGAAAACATTCAGTACTTC. As protein: CASSQVQGIVENIQYF.

V is TRBV6-1 and J is TRBJ1-1; TRBD1 matches 9 bases. V dropped 3 bases and J dropped 4; count of bases not matched to a gene: 6. Per germline, CDR1 MNHNS and CDR2 SASEGT. This CDR3 region has 15 residues. The CDR3 nucleotides read TGTGCCAGCAGTGATGGGACAGGGCTAAGCACTGAAGCTTTCTTT. Encoded protein: CASSDGTGLSTEAFF.

CDR3 sequence reads: CASSQGQGRIGELFF. The CDR3 DNA reads TGTGCCAGCAGCCAGGGACAGGGGCGGATCGGGGAGCTGTTTTTT. The gene calls are TRBV5-5 and TRBJ2-2; 10 nucleotides agree with TRBD1. The CDR3 contains 15 residues. Per germline, CDR1 SGHKS and CDR2 YYEKEE (reference sequence). Losses at the gene ends were 4 bases for V and 7 bases for J; bases not matched to a gene: 7.

The genes are TRBV12-5 and TRBJ1-2; D perhaps matches TRBD1 (6 bases). Germline V gene sequence: CDR1 LGHNT, CDR2 FRNRAP. Trimming removed 2 bases at V and 7 bases at J, with 11 bases between. The CDR3 spans 13 residues. CDR3: CASGLPQGFGYTF. The CDR3 DNA reads as TGTGCTAGTGGTTTGCCACAGGGATTTGGCTACACCTTC.

The chain has TRBV7-9 and TRBJ2-3; 8 bases are shared with TRBD1. Trimming took 1 base from V and 2 from J; bases not matched to a gene: 5. Germline CDR1 reads SEHNR; CDR2 reads FQNEAQ (reference sequence). The CDR3 loop spans 16 amino acids. CDR3 nucleotide sequence: TGTGCCAGCAGCTTAGTTACAGGGGGTTACACAGATACGCAGTATTTT. This sequence encodes CASSLVTGGYTDTQYF.

The rearrangement uses TRBV19 and TRBJ1-2; 10 bases agree with TRBD1. This CDR3 spans 13 amino acids. CDR1 and CDR2 (germline): LNHDA, SQIVND (reference sequence). The V and J ends lost 8 bases and 7 bases, in that order; junction bases with no gene match: 7. The CDR3 loop reads CASLKRDRGGYTF. DNA for the CDR3: TGTGCCAGTCTCAAACGGGACAGGGGTGGCTACACCTTC.

The chain has TRBV19 and TRBJ2-7, with D possibly TRBD2 on 6 matching bases. From germline, CDR1 is LNHDA and CDR2 SQIVND (reference sequence). This CDR3 has 15 amino acids. Trimming shortened V by 5 bases and J by 2 bases, and 16 bases separated the two germline ends. DNA for the CDR3: TGTGCCAGTAGTGTGGGACCGGGAGCTGCCTACGAGCAGTACTTC. This translates into CASSVGPGAAYEQYF.

The chain is built from TRBV7-2 and TRBJ2-7, with 7 bases identical to TRBD2. CDR3 size: 15 residues. With 5 bases clipped from V and 5 bases from J, the junction kept 12 bases outside the gene matches. Germline assignment: CDR1 SGHTA and CDR2 FQGNSA. The CDR3 here is CASSPSGTIFDEQYF. The CDR3, as DNA: TGTGCCAGCAGCCCCTCCGGGACTATTTTTGACGAGCAGTACTTC.

The chain is built from TRBV5-6 and TRBJ1-1, with a tentative D call TRBD1 (5 bases). Germline-derived CDR1 and CDR2 are SGHDT and YYEEEE. V was shortened by 2 bases and J by 1 base, with 9 bases between the two germline ends. CDR3 length equals 14 residues. In DNA, the CDR3 is TGTGCCAGCAGCTTCAGGGCTTCGAACACTGAAGCTTTCTTT. Translation: CASSFRASNTEAFF. Supplemented by reference TRBV5-6 and TRBJ1-1, the full variable domain reads DAGVTQSPTHLIKTRGQQVTLRCSPKSGHDTVSWYQQALGQGPQFIFQYYEEEERQRGNFPDRFSGHQFPNYSSELNVNALLLGDSALYLCASSFRASNTEAFFGQGTRLTVV.

The chain has TRBV6-5 and TRBJ1-6; D is uncertain. The CDR3 extends over 12 amino acids. CDR1 is MNHEY and CDR2 is SVGAGI in the germline V gene. Trimming left V 11 bases short and J 12 bases short, with 17 bases between. The CDR3 reads CALRGEAQPLHF. CDR3 nucleotide sequence: TGTGCCCTCCGGGGTGAGGCCCAACCCCTCCACTTT.

This rearrangement joins TRBV15 to TRBJ2-3; no reliable D call. V was pared by 5 bases and J by 4 bases, with 13 bases between. Germline V gene sequence: CDR1 LNHNV, CDR2 YYDKDF (reference sequence). CDR3 length: 14 residues. The CDR3 is CATSGVHNPDTQYF. CDR3 in DNA: TGTGCCACCAGCGGAGTTCACAACCCAGATACGCAGTATTTT.

V gene TRBV7-8 combines with J gene TRBJ1-3; unclear D gene. Germline lookup yields CDR1 SGHVS and CDR2 FQNEAQ. Trimming took off 0 bases at V and 4 bases at J, with 16 bases between the two ends. The CDR3 totals 17 residues. The CDR3 sequence is CASSLATTGDRGNTIYF. The CDR3 DNA follows: TGTGCCAGCAGCTTAGCGACTACCGGGGATCGCGGAAACACCATATATTTT.

This sequence joins TRBV5-8 and TRBJ1-2; D gene unclear. Trimming pared 1 base from V and 3 bases from J, leaving 13 bases between. Germline V gene data show CDR1 as SGHTS and CDR2 as YDEGEE. The CDR3 consists of 15 residues. The DNA for the CDR3 is TGTGCCAGCAGCTTGATCGGAGGAGGGTACTATGGCTACACCTTC. Protein sequence: CASSLIGGGYYGYTF.

The V gene is TRBV30, the J gene TRBJ1-6; D remains ambiguous. The germline V gene encodes CDR1 GTSNPN and CDR2 SVGIG (reference sequence). V was cut by 2 bases and J by 8 bases, with 13 bases left in between. The CDR3 contains 14 residues. CDR3 in amino acids: CAWSPLTLDSPLHF. The CDR3 DNA follows: TGTGCCTGGAGTCCTTTGACACTCGATTCACCCCTCCACTTT.

The V call is TRBV7-9, the J call TRBJ1-5; no definite D call. Trimming pared 1 base from V and 10 bases from J, leaving 8 bases between. The germline CDR1 and CDR2 sequences are SEHNR and FQNEAQ (reference sequence). This CDR3 has 12 amino acids. The CDR3 sequence: CASSLVEGPQHF. The CDR3 DNA follows: TGTGCCAGCAGCTTAGTTGAGGGACCCCAGCATTTT.

This clone was seen more than once but under ten times. This chain connects TRBV5-6 to TRBJ2-7, with D possibly TRBD1 on 5 matching bases. CDR3 length: 14 residues. Germline-derived CDR1 and CDR2 are SGHDT and YYEEEE. The V and J ends lost 3 bases and 4 bases respectively, with 14 bases between them. This chain's CDR3 is CASSSPGLQYEQYF. DNA of the CDR3: TGTGCCAGCAGCTCGCCAGGGCTTCAGTACGAGCAGTACTTC.

The gene calls are TRBV2 and TRBJ1-1, with D unresolved. There are 13 residues in the CDR3. Trimming removed 8 bases from V and 0 bases from J, with 10 bases in between. Germline values: CDR1 SNHLY, CDR2 FYNNEI. CDR3: CASRRGLNTEAFF. CDR3 DNA sequence: TGTGCCAGCCGGCGGGGATTGAACACTGAAGCTTTCTTT.

The chain has TRBV29-1 and TRBJ1-2; no definite D call. Looked up from germline, CDR1 is SQVTM and CDR2 is ANQGSEA. V lost 6 bases, J lost 4 bases, and 12 bases lay in between. This CDR3 has 12 residues. The CDR3 DNA reads as TGCAGCGTCGAGGGCCTACTCTATGGCTACACCTTC. Translating gives CSVEGLLYGYTF.

The chain links TRBV18 to TRBJ1-6, with D maybe TRBD1 (5 bases). The V gene lost 3 bases and the J gene lost 3 bases, with 15 bases spanning the gap. The length of the CDR3 is 17 residues. Germline CDR1 reads KGHSH; CDR2 reads LQKENI. CDR3 residues: CASSPQGYVGYNSPLHF. As DNA, the CDR3 is TGTGCCAGCTCACCTCAGGGTTACGTCGGCTATAATTCACCCCTCCACTTT.

The rearrangement joins TRBV29-1 to TRBJ2-5, with TRBD2 matching 9 bases. The CDR3 length is 14 residues. Germline V lookup: CDR1 SQVTM, CDR2 ANQGSEA. The ends lost 3 bases at V and 5 bases at J; junction bases unmatched: 7. The DNA of the CDR3 is TGCAGCGTTGATCTGGCGGGGGGGGTGGAGACCCAGTACTTC. This gives the protein CSVDLAGGVETQYF. The variable domain in full, completed from reference TRBV29-1 and TRBJ2-5, reads SAVISQKPSRDICQRGTSLTIQCQVDSQVTMMFWYRQQPGQSLTLIATANQGSEATYESGFVIDKFPISRPNLTFSTLTVSNMSPEDSSIYLCSVDLAGGVETQYFGPGTRLLVL.

Regarding this clone: Other DNA sequences of this sample code for an identical CDR3. This chain joins TRBV5-1 and TRBJ2-2; 8 nucleotides match TRBD2. The ends lost 0 bases at V and 4 bases at J; junction bases unmatched: 2. The V gene's germline CDR1 is SGHRS and CDR2 YFSETQ. The CDR3 covers 15 residues. The CDR3 loop reads CASSLVAGGTGELFF. Written as DNA, the CDR3 is TGCGCCAGCAGCTTGGTTGCGGGGGGCACCGGGGAGCTGTTTTTT.

The gene calls are TRBV10-2 and TRBJ2-7; 8 positions agree with TRBD2. The trim removed 7 bases at V and 7 bases at J, leaving 9 bases unmatched. Germline values: CDR1 WSHSY, CDR2 SAAADI. This CDR3 region has 13 residues. As DNA, the CDR3 is TGCGCCAGCACCACCGGGGCGGGGGGTGAGCAGTACTTC. Residues: CASTTGAGGEQYF.

V usage is TRBV10-3 and J usage is TRBJ1-1; D may be TRBD1 (5 bases). CDR1 and CDR2 (germline): ENHRY, SYGVKD. V lost 5 bases and J lost 4, with 17 bases in between. This CDR3 spans 15 amino acids. CDR3 nucleotides: TGTGCCATCAGTCCGCAGCCGGGGGTTAGCACTGAAGCTTTCTTT. This codes for CAISPQPGVSTEAFF.